This T cell receptor (beta chain) appears in the sequencing data of a study of blood T cell repertoires in COVID-19. Germline V gene lookup returns CDR1 MNHEY and CDR2 SMNVEV (reference sequence). This CDR3 contains 16 residues. The germline V and J ends were trimmed by 0 bases and 4 bases, with 15 bases remaining between them. As originally analysed: How many nucleated cells were present was estimated from reference gene primer amplification. Assay: immunoSEQ multiplex PCR; the TCRdb copy retains only in-frame clones and omits some. Clone size and the V and J calls come from that table; the DNA yielded D and trimming. Here the sample spans about 160,000 clones, around 90% being singletons.

The chain uses TRBV27 and TRBJ1-2; D ambiguous. Sample: peripheral blood. The sequence came from a man in his fifties or sixties with COVID-19, enrolled during active disease. In DNA, the CDR3 is TGTGCCAGCAGTTTATCCCAAGTAGGAGGGTCCTATGGCTACACCTTC. Translating gives CASSLSQVGGSYGYTF.